Sequencing of this TCR beta chain was carried out in a study of T cells in Graves' hyperthyroidism and ophthalmopathy. In the case of this clonotype: The antigen is not known.

Study-wide findings and caveats: Most expanded thyroid clonotypes above 0.001 recurred in blood.

Regions amplified from RNA transcripts were the TCR beta CDR3 regions. During a first-round RT-PCR of the TCR CDR3, the HTBI primer set was used. Each CDR3 protein is one row after TCRdb ran MiXCR on the multiplex PCR reads. Of some 580,000 distinct CDR3 sequences listed, 16% are singletons. Fresh peripheral blood, about 9.6 ml, yielded the PBMCs. This CDR3 has 14 residues. Trimming removed 2 bases at V and 7 bases at J, with 12 bases between. The germline gives CDR1 MNHEY, CDR2 SVGAGI. The source of this sequence is a woman aged 40 to 50 with Graves' ophthalmopathy. V gene TRBV6-5 combines with J gene TRBJ1-5; D remains ambiguous. Sequences were obtained from blood. CDR3 region: CASSYGGPGQPQHF. CDR3 DNA: TGTGCCAGCAGTTACGGAGGGCCGGGGCAGCCCCAGCATTTT.